This T cell receptor (beta chain) appears in the sequencing data of a study of T-cell memory formation after mild COVID-19. Via MiXCR, TCRdb re-called the 5' RACE reads, giving one row per CDR3 protein. The table has about 400,000 distinct CDR3 sequences, roughly a quarter seen once; the top ten hold around 9.5%. This clonotype came up many times. The CDR3 extends over 11 amino acids. Trimming took 3 bases from V and 16 from J; bases not matched to a gene: 6. Germline V CDR1 and CDR2: SGHRS, YFSETQ. V usage is TRBV5-1 and J usage is TRBJ2-1; 8 positions agree with TRBD2. The source is an adult woman who had mild COVID-19 (a few samples of this study predate the infection). Cell type and time point are not known. Sequenced input: PBMCs or a T cell subset sorted from them (not recorded which). The CDR3 region has the DNA TGCGCCAGCAGCTCCCCGGGAGGGCCATTCTTC. This encodes CASSSPGGPFF.